One sample yielded the 21 T cell receptor beta chains listed below, sequenced in a study of regulatory T cells in long-lasting Graves disease. Libraries of TCR beta came from iRepertoire HTBI primers plus Arm-PCR of CDR3 regions. TCRdb reprocessed the multiplex PCR reads with MiXCR, giving one entry per CDR3 protein. The sample has hundreds of thousands of distinct CDR3 sequences, about 21% seen once. The sample's time point: persistent/refractory GD, antithyroid drugs over 5 years with positive TRAb. PBMC-derived RNA was used for the TCR library. Specimen: peripheral blood mononuclear cells (PBMCs), collected when the disease was refractory, from a patient treated with antithyroid drugs. These receptors came from a female donor with Graves disease.

The V and J genes are TRBV7-7 and TRBJ2-3, with 8 bases matching TRBD2. Germline V CDR1 and CDR2: SSHAT, FNYEAQ (reference sequence). The CDR3 has 16 amino acids. V was clipped by 1 base and J by 1 base; unmatched bases: 4. The CDR3 sequence: CASSLGGGLGTDTQYF. CDR3 bases: TGTGCCAGCAGCTTAGGCGGGGGACTAGGCACAGATACGCAGTATTTT.

This clonotype was counted many times. The chain couples TRBV20-1 to TRBJ2-7; no clear D. The CDR3 is made up of 16 amino acids. From germline, CDR1 is DFQATT and CDR2 SNEGSKA (reference sequence). V lost 2 bases, J lost 2 bases, and 19 bases lay in between. The CDR3 here is CSARNSRRFVAYEQYF. CDR3 DNA sequence: TGCAGTGCTAGAAATTCCCGTAGATTCGTCGCCTACGAGCAGTACTTC.

The rearrangement uses TRBV27 and TRBJ1-1; 8 bases are a match to TRBD1. V gave up 11 bases and J gave up 5 bases; unmatched junction bases: 10. The germline V gene has CDR1 MNHEY and CDR2 SMNVEV (reference sequence). The CDR3 length is 13 residues. The CDR3 reads CAGDRQSGTEAFF. The CDR3 DNA follows: TGTGCCGGGGACAGGCAGAGTGGGACTGAAGCTTTCTTT.

This clonotype is a singleton in its sample. The chain employs TRBV7-9 and TRBJ2-7; maybe TRBD2 (6 bases). The CDR3 has 15 residues. Germline CDR1 is SEHNR and CDR2 is FQNEAQ (reference sequence). Trimming took 1 base from V and 1 from J, leaving 11 bases between them. The CDR3 nucleotides read TGTGCCAGCAGCTTAGTTCCGGGGGTATCCTACGAGCAGTACTTC. This gives the protein CASSLVPGVSYEQYF.

This rearrangement joins TRBV7-9 to TRBJ1-6; 9 bases agree with TRBD1. This CDR3 region has 16 residues. The J segment lost 7 bases and the V segment lost 5 bases, leaving 9 bases of the junction unmatched. Looked up from germline, CDR1 is SEHNR and CDR2 is FQNEAQ (reference sequence). The CDR3 DNA follows: TGTGCCAGCAGCCCCCTCTTGACAGGGGGAAATTCACCCCTCCACTTT. Protein sequence: CASSPLLTGGNSPLHF. Variable domain in full (rest from reference TRBV7-9 and TRBJ1-6): DTGVSQNPRHKITKRGQNVTFRCDPISEHNRLYWYRQTLGQGPEFLTYFQNEAQLEKSRLLSDRFSAERPKGSFSTLEIQRTEQGDSAMYLCASSPLLTGGNSPLHFGNGTRLTVT.

The V and J genes are TRBV28 and TRBJ1-2, with 7 bases lining up with TRBD1. After removal of 4 bases from V and 4 bases from J, the junction contained 12 bases not matched to a gene. The CDR3 runs to 16 residues. In germline, CDR1 is MDHEN, CDR2 SYDVKM. CDR3 region: CASSSITGVVLYGYTF. The CDR3 DNA reads TGTGCCAGCAGTTCGATCACAGGGGTGGTACTCTATGGCTACACCTTC.

In its sample, this clonotype was seen many times. The chain couples TRBV2 to TRBJ1-6; 7 bases match TRBD1. The CDR3 sequence is 16 residues long. J lost 7 bases, V lost 3 bases, and 9 bases had no gene match. Germline assignment: CDR1 SNHLY and CDR2 FYNNEI. The CDR3 nucleotides read TGTGCCAGCAGTGAGGGAGGTTCAGGGGGAAATTCACCCCTCCACTTT. Translating gives CASSEGGSGGNSPLHF.

A few counts support this clonotype. The chain has TRBV5-8 and TRBJ2-2; 8 bases are a match to TRBD2. CDR1 is SGHTS, CDR2 YDEGEE, per germline. The junction had 5 bases not matched to a gene; V was cut back by 2 bases and J by 5 bases. CDR3 length: 15 residues. This CDR3 is CASSLKREFTGELFF. The CDR3 DNA follows: TGTGCCAGCAGCTTAAAGCGGGAGTTTACCGGGGAGCTGTTTTTT. The whole variable domain, remainder taken from reference TRBV5-8 and TRBJ2-2, is EAGVTQSPTHLIKTRGQQATLRCSPISGHTSVYWYQQALGLGLQFLLWYDEGEERNRGNFPPRFSGRQFPNYSSELNVNALELEDSALYLCASSLKREFTGELFFGEGSRLTVL.

The chain carries TRBV27 and TRBJ2-5, with D possibly matching TRBD2 (5 bases). The CDR3 extends over 14 amino acids. V lost 0 bases and J 5 bases, leaving 10 bases between the germline ends. Germline V gives CDR1 MNHEY, CDR2 SMNVEV (reference sequence). In nucleotides, the CDR3 is TGTGCCAGCAGTTTATCCTCGACGGGGGAGACCCAGTACTTC. The encoded protein is CASSLSSTGETQYF.

This clonotype has more than one count but fewer than ten. The CDR3 DNA is TGTGCCAGCAGTGACCGGGGGGCAGTGGCTAATGAAAAACTGTTTTTT. Translated: CASSDRGAVANEKLFF. The chain recombines TRBV25-1 with TRBJ1-4, with a weak D call TRBD1 (6 bases). This CDR3 comprises 16 residues. Per germline, CDR1 MGHDK and CDR2 SYGVNS. The V gene lost 3 bases and the J gene lost 3 bases, with 14 bases spanning the gap.

The sample holds many counts of this clonotype. The chain joins TRBV20-1 to TRBJ1-2; 9 nucleotides match TRBD1. The CDR3 consists of 17 residues. V trimming: 4 bases; J trimming: 4 bases; junction bases outside the gene matches: 16. The germline V gene has CDR1 DFQATT and CDR2 SNEGSKA (reference sequence). The CDR3 bases are TGCAGTGCTACAGACACGTCCCTCATGACAGGGGGCTATGGCTACACCTTC. As protein: CSATDTSLMTGGYGYTF.

Many counts were recorded for this clonotype. The chain links TRBV12-3 or TRBV12-4 to TRBJ2-7; D unresolved. Trimming took 5 bases from V and 3 from J, leaving 11 bases between them. This CDR3 spans 13 amino acids. This chain's CDR3 is CASSTRTGYEQYF. CDR3 in DNA: TGTGCCAGCAGTACGAGGACGGGCTACGAGCAGTACTTC.

The gene calls are TRBV9 and TRBJ1-3; TRBD1 might be the D (5 bases). Germline-derived CDR1 and CDR2 are SGDLS and YYNGEE. This CDR3 is 16 amino acids long. Deletions cut 0 bases from V and 1 base from J, with 11 bases between. This chain's CDR3 is CASSVGPGRSGNTIYF. CDR3 sequence (DNA): TGTGCCAGCAGCGTAGGCCCGGGGCGTTCTGGAAACACCATATATTTT.

Ten or more counts support this clonotype. This rearrangement joins TRBV6-2 or TRBV6-3 to TRBJ2-7; 9 nucleotides line up with TRBD1. CDR1 is MNHEY, CDR2 SVGEGT, per germline. The CDR3 is 13 residues long. J was trimmed by 5 bases and V by 4 bases; bases with no gene match: 3. CDR3 in DNA: TGTGCCAGCAGTTGGGGACAGGGCGACGAGCAGTACTTC. This gives the protein CASSWGQGDEQYF.

This clonotype was seen at least ten times. The CDR3 region has the DNA TGTGCCAGCAGTGATGGAATTTATGGCTACACCTTC. Protein: CASSDGIYGYTF. The chain has TRBV6-4 and TRBJ1-2; the D is unclear. Per the germline V gene, CDR1 is MRHNA and CDR2 is SNTAGT. The CDR3 spans 12 residues. V was trimmed by 3 bases and J by 5 bases, leaving 7 bases between them.

Of note for this clonotype: This sequence may be a read error, since a much larger clone differs from it by one base. The V call is TRBV2, the J call TRBJ2-3; no firm D call. The germline V gene encodes CDR1 SNHLY and CDR2 FYNNEI. This CDR3 spans 14 amino acids. Trimming took off 5 bases at V and 1 base at J, with 10 bases between the two ends. The DNA for the CDR3 is TGTGCCAGCAGTTCCGGGTCGGGCACAGATACGCAGTATTTT. The encoded protein is CASSSGSGTDTQYF.

J is TRBJ2-7 and V is TRBV12-3 or TRBV12-4, with D perhaps matching TRBD1 (5 bases). Between the trimmed V and J ends, which lost 8 bases and 4 bases, there was a span of 15 bases. The CDR3 extends over 13 amino acids. In DNA, the CDR3 is TGTGCCAGCCGTACGACAGCCCAGTACGAGCAGTACTTC. Translating gives CASRTTAQYEQYF.

Many counts were recorded for this clonotype. The chain is built from TRBV28 and TRBJ2-7; possibly TRBD2 for D (6 bases). V dropped 6 bases and J dropped 0 bases, with 15 bases sitting between them. Germline V gene sequence: CDR1 MDHEN, CDR2 SYDVKM. This CDR3 comprises 15 residues. The CDR3 is CASRPNRGASYEQYF. As DNA, the CDR3 is TGTGCCAGCAGGCCAAACCGCGGGGCCTCCTACGAGCAGTACTTC. The variable domain in full, completed from reference TRBV28 and TRBJ2-7, reads DVKVTQSSRYLVKRTGEKVFLECVQDMDHENMFWYRQDPGLGLRLIYFSYDVKMKEKGDIPEGYSVSREKKERFSLILESASTNQTSMYLCASRPNRGASYEQYFGPGTRLTVT.

A word on this clonotype: This may be a read error: a much more frequent sequence differs by one nucleotide. The rearrangement links TRBV28 to TRBJ1-2; 8 bases map to TRBD1. Germline CDR1 and CDR2: MDHEN and SYDVKM. V lost 5 bases, J lost 9 bases, and 8 bases stayed unmatched. This CDR3 has 13 residues. The CDR3 loop is CASSPDRVHSYTF. The CDR3 coding sequence is TGTGCCAGCAGTCCGGACAGGGTTCATAGCTACACCTTC.

A word on this clonotype: A much larger clone differs from this one at a single base, so this may be a read error. The chain combines TRBV28 with TRBJ1-5, with 9 positions matching TRBD1. V trimming: 7 bases; J trimming: 7 bases; junction bases outside the gene matches: 8. From germline, CDR1 is MDHEN and CDR2 SYDVKM. This CDR3 has 14 residues. This CDR3 is CASNYQTGGQPQHF. In nucleotides, the CDR3 is TGTGCCAGCAACTACCAGACAGGGGGGCAGCCCCAGCATTTT.

This clonotype was found a few times. The chain has TRBV5-1 and TRBJ2-2; 9 bases agree with TRBD2. Germline trimming cut 1 base from V and 5 bases from J; bases unmatched to any gene: 3. The germline V gene has CDR1 SGHRS and CDR2 YFSETQ. The CDR3 is made up of 15 amino acids. CDR3 loop: CASSLPSGTTGELFF. CDR3 nucleotides: TGCGCCAGCAGCTTGCCTAGCGGGACAACCGGGGAGCTGTTTTTT.